The 17 T cell receptor beta chains below come from one sample, sequenced in a study of regulatory T cells in long-lasting Graves disease. Documented time point: newly diagnosed GD, antithyroid drugs for less than 3 months. Making the TCR library involved RNA that had been extracted from PBMCs. Construction of TCR beta libraries relied on iRepertoire HTBI primers and on Arm-PCR targeting CDR3 regions. Each CDR3 protein is one row after TCRdb ran MiXCR on the multiplex PCR reads. The sample has about 560,000 distinct CDR3 sequences, around 16% seen once. In addition, the sample was reused for a study of T cells in Graves' hyperthyroidism and ophthalmopathy.

The specimen was peripheral blood mononuclear cells (PBMCs), collected at new diagnosis, from a patient treated with antithyroid drugs. These receptors all stem from a man aged 18 to 35 with Graves disease.

The table lists this clonotype with many counts. The chain joins TRBV29-1 to TRBJ2-5; 16 bases align to TRBD2. The germline V gene has CDR1 SQVTM and CDR2 ANQGSEA. The CDR3 totals 17 residues. Unmatched junction bases numbered 6, after V lost 1 base and J lost 4 bases. In DNA form, the CDR3 reads TGCAGCGTTGAAGGGGGACTAGCGGGAGGGCCCCCAGAGACCCAGTACTTC. It codes for CSVEGGLAGGPPETQYF.

On this clonotype: The junction and the germline gene differ at one end; a read error may be behind it. CDR3 sequence: CSVDQISSYNEQLF. CDR3 nucleotides: TGCAGCGTCGACCAAATTAGCTCCTACAATGAGCAGCTCTTC. The J gene is TRBJ2-1, the V gene TRBV29-1; D uncertain. The germline V gene has CDR1 SQVTM and CDR2 ANQGSEA. CDR3 length: 14 amino acids.

In this sample, this clonotype turned up a few times. The chain uses TRBV4-2 and TRBJ2-7; either TRBD1 or TRBD2 may fit D (6 bases each). Per the germline V gene, CDR1 is LGHNA and CDR2 is YNFKEQ. This CDR3 comprises 15 residues. V lost 0 bases and J 0 bases, leaving 9 bases between the germline ends. The CDR3 nucleotides are TGTGCCAGCAGCCAAGATGGAGGGGGCTCCTACGAGCAGTACTTC. Translating gives CASSQDGGGSYEQYF.

This clonotype occurred many times. The chain joins TRBV6-1 to TRBJ2-7; D not certain. The CDR3 contains 14 residues. The V gene's germline CDR1 is MNHNS and CDR2 SASEGT. Trimming took 6 bases from V and 4 from J, leaving 16 bases between them. This chain's CDR3 is CASSRSRTAYEQYF. The DNA of the CDR3 is TGTGCCAGCAGCCGTTCCCGGACCGCTTACGAGCAGTACTTC.

J is TRBJ2-7 and V is TRBV4-1, with TRBD2 matching over 10 bases. CDR3 length: 18 residues. V lost 0 bases, J lost 1 base, and 9 bases stayed unmatched. Looked up from germline, CDR1 is MGHRA and CDR2 is YSYEKL. CDR3: CASSQETILTSGSYEQYF. CDR3 bases: TGCGCCAGCAGCCAAGAAACCATACTGACTAGCGGGTCCTACGAGCAGTACTTC.

Turning to this clonotype: Germline is not matched at one junction end, which may reflect a read error. The chain recombines TRBV15 with TRBJ2-3; D may be TRBD1 (5 bases). The CDR3 extends over 16 amino acids. The germline V gene has CDR1 LNHNV and CDR2 YYDKDF (reference sequence). DNA for the CDR3: TGTGCCAGCAGCTCAATGCAGGGTGGTGGCACAGATACGCAGTATTTT. Residues: CASSSMQGGGTDTQYF.

This clonotype came up many times. The chain joins TRBV2 to TRBJ1-2; D is possibly TRBD1 (6 bases). Germline assignment: CDR1 SNHLY and CDR2 FYNNEI. CDR3 length equals 13 residues. The germline V and J ends were trimmed by 11 bases and 2 bases, with 15 bases remaining between them. CDR3 DNA sequence: TGTGCCGGAACACAGGGCCCCAACTATGGCTACACCTTC. Translating it yields CAGTQGPNYGYTF.

The gene calls are TRBV20-1 and TRBJ2-1; D may be TRBD1 (6 bases). Trimming shortened V by 6 bases and J by 2 bases, and 14 bases separated the two germline ends. The CDR3 extends over 14 amino acids. CDR1 and CDR2 from the germline V gene are DFQATT and SNEGSKA (reference sequence). This CDR3 reads CSATPGTTYNEQFF. The CDR3 DNA reads TGCAGTGCCACCCCCGGGACAACCTACAATGAGCAGTTCTTC.

This clonotype was recorded a few times. V gene TRBV6-2 or TRBV6-3 combines with J gene TRBJ2-4, with D maybe TRBD2 (6 bases). V was trimmed by 4 bases and J by 9 bases, leaving 13 bases between them. CDR3 length: 13 residues. CDR1 is MNHEY and CDR2 is SVGEGT in the germline V gene. The CDR3 spells CASSLGGIPIQYF. The DNA for the CDR3 is TGTGCCAGCAGTTTGGGCGGGATTCCCATTCAGTACTTC.

This clonotype was recorded many times. The genes are TRBV3-1 and TRBJ2-7; TRBD2 might be the D (6 bases). The CDR3 extends over 15 amino acids. Germline V lookup: CDR1 LGHDT, CDR2 YNNKEL (reference sequence). Trimming stripped 4 bases from V and 3 bases from J, with 16 bases between. The CDR3 DNA reads as TGTGCCAGCAGCCCCGGCGGTAGCGGAGGCTACGAGCAGTACTTC. Protein sequence: CASSPGGSGGYEQYF.

This clonotype was seen more than once but under ten times. The junction differs from germline at one of its ends, possibly a read error. J is TRBJ2-7 and V is TRBV20-1; the D gene is possibly TRBD2 (7 bases). Germline CDR1 and CDR2: DFQATT and SNEGSKA (reference sequence). The CDR3 length is 14 residues. In DNA form, the CDR3 reads TGCAGTGCTAGAAAGGGGGGAGGGGCCTACGGGCAGTACTTC. Encoded protein: CSARKGGGAYGQYF.

There are a few counts of this clonotype. V gene TRBV6-2 or TRBV6-3 combines with J gene TRBJ2-1; no clear D gene. Germline values: CDR1 MNHEY, CDR2 SVGEGT. This CDR3 is built from 12 residues. The V and J ends lost 5 bases and 8 bases respectively, with 10 bases between them. CDR3 in DNA: TGTGCCAGCAGTGAAGTAGGGTATGAGCAGTTCTTC. Translated: CASSEVGYEQFF.

This clonotype was picked up a small number of times. The chain has TRBV4-2 and TRBJ2-7; the match to TRBD2 covers 7 bases. The DNA matches TRBJ2-1 better at its end, which makes the J call doubtful. This CDR3 is 16 amino acids long. CDR1 is LGHNA and CDR2 is YNFKEQ in the germline V gene. As DNA, the CDR3 is TGTGCCAGCAGCCAAGATAGGGCTAGCGGTAAAAATGAGCAGTTCTTC. The encoded protein is CASSQDRASGKNEQFF.

DNA of the CDR3: TGCAGTGCTAGAGATAAGAGCGGGAGGGGATCCTACAATGAGCAGTTCTTC. As protein: CSARDKSGRGSYNEQFF. J is TRBJ2-1 and V is TRBV20-1; 10 bases map to TRBD2. Germline V lookup: CDR1 DFQATT, CDR2 SNEGSKA (reference sequence). This CDR3 has 17 residues. V shed 0 bases and J 1 base; nucleotides not matched to a gene: 6.

This clonotype was seen many times. The CDR3 region has the DNA TGTGCCAGCAGCTTCGCTAGCGGGAGGGCCTCCGAGCAGTACTTC. As protein: CASSFASGRASEQYF. The V gene is TRBV7-9, the J gene TRBJ2-7; 12 nucleotides line up with TRBD2. CDR1 SEHNR and CDR2 FQNEAQ come from the germline V gene (reference sequence). The trim removed 3 bases at V and 6 bases at J, leaving 6 bases unmatched. The CDR3 covers 15 residues.

This clonotype was detected many times. The V call is TRBV7-9, the J call TRBJ2-1, with D perhaps matching TRBD1 or TRBD2 (6 bases each). The CDR3 has 20 amino acids. Trimming pared 1 base from V and 0 bases from J, leaving 22 bases between. Germline values: CDR1 SEHNR, CDR2 FQNEAQ (reference sequence). CDR3 amino acids: CASSLVGGRAGKPSYNEQFF. CDR3 nucleotides: TGTGCCAGCAGCTTAGTGGGGGGCAGAGCTGGGAAACCCTCCTACAATGAGCAGTTCTTC.

This clonotype was recorded a few times. The J gene is TRBJ2-1, the V gene TRBV30; 9 bases map to TRBD2. Germline trimming cut 4 bases from V and 6 bases from J; bases unmatched to any gene: 10. There are 15 residues in the CDR3. CDR1 is GTSNPN, CDR2 SVGIG, per germline (reference sequence). The CDR3: CAWNALGLASNEQFF. CDR3 DNA sequence: TGTGCCTGGAACGCACTCGGACTAGCGAGCAATGAGCAGTTCTTC. The entire variable domain, with the rest obtained from reference TRBV30 and TRBJ2-1, is as follows: SQTIHQWPATLVQPVGSPLSLECTVEGTSNPNLYWYRQAAGRGLQLLFYSVGIGQISSEVPQNLSASRPQDRQFILSSKKLLLSDSGFYLCAWNALGLASNEQFFGPGTRLTVL.